The 2 T cell receptor beta chains below come from one sample, sequenced in a study of T cell responses to AZD1222 COVID-19 vaccine. Measured with immunoSEQ multiplex PCR; TCRdb has only the in-frame clones, and not every one. This table has more than 150,000 clones, nearly 95% appearing once. Specimen: peripheral blood, collected 28 days after the second AZD1222 dose. These receptors were obtained from an adult who received the AZD1222 COVID-19 vaccine.

The J gene is TRBJ2-5, the V gene TRBV7-8; D is ambiguous. This CDR3 is 16 amino acids long. Germline CDR1 is SGHVS and CDR2 is FQNEAQ. The V and J ends lost 0 bases and 6 bases respectively, with 17 bases between them. The CDR3 loop reads CASSLAIYMGRKTQYF. The DNA for the CDR3 is TGTGCCAGCAGCTTAGCCATTTACATGGGTCGAAAGACCCAGTACTTC.

The rearrangement uses TRBV11-2 and TRBJ2-3, with D tentatively TRBD1 (6 bases). Germline loops: CDR1 SGHAT, CDR2 FQNNGV. CDR3 length: 14 amino acids. The V and J ends lost 4 bases and 6 bases respectively, with 14 bases between them. CDR3 sequence reads: CASSSQGILDTQYF. DNA for the CDR3: TGTGCCAGCAGCTCCCAGGGGATTTTGGATACGCAGTATTTT.